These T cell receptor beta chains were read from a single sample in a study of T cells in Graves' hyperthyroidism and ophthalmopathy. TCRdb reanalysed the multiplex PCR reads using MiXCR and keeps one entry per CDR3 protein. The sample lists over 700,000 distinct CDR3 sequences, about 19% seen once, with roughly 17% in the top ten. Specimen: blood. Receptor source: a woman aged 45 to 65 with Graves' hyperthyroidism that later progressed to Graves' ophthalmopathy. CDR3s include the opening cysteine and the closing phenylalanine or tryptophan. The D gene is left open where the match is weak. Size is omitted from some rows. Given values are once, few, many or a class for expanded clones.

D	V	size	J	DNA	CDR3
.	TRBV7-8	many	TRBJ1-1	TGTGCCAGCAGGTTAACGGCAGGGGAGGAGAACACTGAAGCTTTCTTT	CASRLTAGEENTEAFF
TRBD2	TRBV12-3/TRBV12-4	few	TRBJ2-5	TGTGCCAGCTACCGGGGGGGCAGGTCCGAGACCCAGTACTTC	CASYRGGRSETQYF
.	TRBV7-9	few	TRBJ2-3	TGTGCCAGCAGCCCAACCTCCGGGACTTACGGAACAGATACGCAGTATTTT	CASSPTSGTYGTDTQYF
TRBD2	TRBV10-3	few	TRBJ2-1	TGTGCCATCAGTAAGAATAGCGGGGGGACCCACAATGAGCAGTTCTTC	CAISKNSGGTHNEQFF
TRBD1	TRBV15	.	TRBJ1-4	TGTGCCACCAGGGGACGGGACAGCAATGAAAAACTGTTTTTT	CATRGRDSNEKLFF
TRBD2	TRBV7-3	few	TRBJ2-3	TGTGCCAGCAGCTTATTCCCTAGCGGGGGCACAGATACGCAGTATTTT	CASSLFPSGGTDTQYF
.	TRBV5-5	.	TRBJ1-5	TGTGCCAGCAGCCTACAGGCAGGGGTGAGCAATCAGCCCCAGCATTTT	CASSLQAGVSNQPQHF
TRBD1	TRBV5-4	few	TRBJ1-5	TGTGCCAGCAGCTTGGCGCCAGGGGGCCAGCCCCAGCATTTT	CASSLAPGGQPQHF
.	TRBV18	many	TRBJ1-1	TGTGCCAGCTCAAGAGACGTCAGGAACACTGAAGCTTTCTTT	CASSRDVRNTEAFF
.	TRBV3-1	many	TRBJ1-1	TGTGCCAGCAGCCAAGTAAAGGGCAGCACTGAAGCTTTCTTT	CASSQVKGSTEAFF
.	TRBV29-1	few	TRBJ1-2	TGCAGCGTCGCCCGGGGTGGGTTCGGCTATGGCTACACCTTC	CSVARGGFGYGYTF
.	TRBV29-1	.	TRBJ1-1	TGCAGCGTTGGATGGCAGGGTAACACTGAAGCTTTCTTT	CSVGWQGNTEAFF
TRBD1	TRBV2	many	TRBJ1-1	TGTGCCAGCAGGACAGGGGCCCTTGACACTGAAGCTTTCTTT	CASRTGALDTEAFF
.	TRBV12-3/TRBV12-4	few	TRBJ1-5	TGTGCCAGCAGTTTAGGCCCGAATGATCGGCCCCAGCATTTT	CASSLGPNDRPQHF
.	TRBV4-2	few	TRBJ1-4	TGTGCCAGCAGCCAAGGGGCAGGCTTTGAAAAACTGTTTTTT	CASSQGAGFEKLFF
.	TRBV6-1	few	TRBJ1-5	TGTGCCAGCAGTTCCCTCGGGCAGGGAGGCCATCAGCCCCAGCATTTT	CASSSLGQGGHQPQHF
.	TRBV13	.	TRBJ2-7	TGTGCCAGCAGCTTATGGGTCACAACCTACGAGCAGTACTTC	CASSLWVTTYEQYF
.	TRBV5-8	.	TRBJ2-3	TGTGCTTCACCCACGAAGAGCGTAGATACGCAGTATTTT	CASPTKSVDTQYF
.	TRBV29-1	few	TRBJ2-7	TGCAGCGTTGTGGACGGCTTATACGAGCAGTACTTC	CSVVDGLYEQYF
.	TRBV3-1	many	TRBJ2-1	TGTGCCAGCAGCCTTCTTGGGGATGAGCAGTTCTTC	CASSLLGDEQFF
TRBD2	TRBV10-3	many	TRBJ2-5	TGTGCCACCTGTCTCTCCGGGGGGACCCAAGAGACCCAGTACTTC	CATCLSGGTQETQYF
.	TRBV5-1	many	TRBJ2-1	TGCGCCAGCAGCTTGAATAGTCGGGGGCGAAATGGTGAGCAGTTCTTC	CASSLNSRGRNGEQFF
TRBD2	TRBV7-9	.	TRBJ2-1	TGTGCCAGCAGCTTCATCGGGGGGTCCTACAATGAGCAGTTCTTC	CASSFIGGSYNEQFF
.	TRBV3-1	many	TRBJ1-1	TGTGCCAGCAGCCAAGTGCAGGATTCGGGTGAAGCTTTCTTT	CASSQVQDSGEAFF
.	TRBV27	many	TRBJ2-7	TGTGCCAGCAAGGCAGGGAGCTCCTACGAGCAGTACTTC	CASKAGSSYEQYF
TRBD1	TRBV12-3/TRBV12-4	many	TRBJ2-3	TGTGCCAGCAGACAAGACAGGGGGGGTTCGACAGATACGCAGTATTTT	CASRQDRGGSTDTQYF
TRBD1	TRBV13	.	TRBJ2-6	TGTGCCAGCCGCGGGACAGGGTCCTACTACTCTGGGGCCAACGTCCTGACTTTC	CASRGTGSYYSGANVLTF
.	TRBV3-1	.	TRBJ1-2	TGTGCCAGCAGCCAAGTCGGGTCAGGGGCCGATGGCTACACCTTC	CASSQVGSGADGYTF
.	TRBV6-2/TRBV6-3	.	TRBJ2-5	TGTGCCAGCAGTCTTACCATGGAGACCCAGTACTTC	CASSLTMETQYF
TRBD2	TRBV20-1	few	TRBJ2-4	TGCAGTGCTAGTTCGACTAGCGGGGGGGCCAGGGCCAAAAACATTCAGTACTTC	CSASSTSGGARAKNIQYF
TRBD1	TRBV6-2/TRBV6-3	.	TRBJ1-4	TGTGCCAGCAGTTTCCCCACCGGGACAGGGAGGCTGAATGAAAAACTGTTTTTT	CASSFPTGTGRLNEKLFF
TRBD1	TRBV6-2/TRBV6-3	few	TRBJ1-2	TGTGCCAGCAGTGCCAGCCGACAGGGAGGGATTATTAGGGGTGGCTACACCTTC	CASSASRQGGIIRGGYTF
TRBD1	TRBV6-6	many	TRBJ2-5	TGTGCCAGCAGTTACCCTGCGGACAGGGGGAAAGAGACCCAGTACTTC	CASSYPADRGKETQYF
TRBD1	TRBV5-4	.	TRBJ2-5	TGTGCCAGCAGCTCACGACAGGGGGCTGGAGAGACCCAGTACTTC	CASSSRQGAGETQYF
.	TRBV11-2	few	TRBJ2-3	TGTGCCAGCAGTAAAGGGGGGGACACCACAGATACGCAGTATTTT	CASSKGGDTTDTQYF
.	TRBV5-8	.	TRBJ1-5	TGTGCCAGCAGTATCACCGGGACAATAAATCAGCCCCAGCATTTT	CASSITGTINQPQHF
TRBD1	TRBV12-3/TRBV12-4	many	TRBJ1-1	TGTGCCAGCAACGACAGGGATGGCACTGAAGCTTTCTTT	CASNDRDGTEAFF
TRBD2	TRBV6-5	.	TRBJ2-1	TGTGCCAGCAGTTACGCTCCGGCGAGCGGGGGGCGTAACAATGAGCAATTCTTC	CASSYAPASGGRNNEQFF
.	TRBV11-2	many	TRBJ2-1	TGTGCCAGCAGCTTAGTTGACTCCTACAATGAGCAGTTCTTC	CASSLVDSYNEQFF
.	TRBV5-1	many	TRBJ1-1	TGCGCCAGCAGCTTGGACCGGCAGGCAAACGCTGAAGCTTTCTTT	CASSLDRQANAEAFF
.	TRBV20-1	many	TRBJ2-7	TGCAGTGCTCCGGACAGAGAAGGCTACGAGCAGTACTTC	CSAPDREGYEQYF
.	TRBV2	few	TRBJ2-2	TGTGCCAGCAGTGAAGCGGGAAACAGGCGCGCACTGTTTTTT	CASSEAGNRRALFF
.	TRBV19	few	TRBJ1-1	TGTGCCAGTAGTATTTCTTCGAACACTGAAGCTTTCTTT	CASSISSNTEAFF
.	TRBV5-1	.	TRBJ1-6	TGCGCCAGCAGCTTTACTTCGCCCGGGACGGCAAATTCACCCCTCCACTTT	CASSFTSPGTANSPLHF
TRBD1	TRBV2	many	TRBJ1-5	TGTGCCAGGGGGGGACAGAATAGCAATCAGCCCCAGCATTTT	CARGGQNSNQPQHF
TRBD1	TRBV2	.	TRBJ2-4	TGTGCCAGCAGTGAGGGACAGGACCGTTCGCTAGCCAAAAACATTCAGTACTTC	CASSEGQDRSLAKNIQYF
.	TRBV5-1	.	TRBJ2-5	TGCGCCAGCAGCGCCTACAGGGAAGAGACCCAGTACTTC	CASSAYREETQYF
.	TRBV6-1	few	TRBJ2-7	TGTGCCAGCAGTGAAGAATCGGTAGGCTCCTACGAGCAGTACTTC	CASSEESVGSYEQYF
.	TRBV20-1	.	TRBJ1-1	TGCAGTCCCATAGGGGTTAGTACTGAAGCTTTCTTT	CSPIGVSTEAFF
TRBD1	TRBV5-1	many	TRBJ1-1	TGCGCCAGCAGCAGAGGGGGCTCTATGAACACTGAAGCTTTCTTT	CASSRGGSMNTEAFF
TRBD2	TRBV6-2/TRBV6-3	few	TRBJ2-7	TGTGCCAGCAGTGGAGGGGTCGGGGGGGCTTTCTACGAGCAGTACTTC	CASSGGVGGAFYEQYF